This TCR beta chain stems from a study of identical twins. TCRdb re-analysed the 5' RACE reads in MiXCR, keeping a single row per CDR3 protein. Of under 250,000 distinct CDR3 sequences in the sample, roughly 7.5% are singletons; the top ten hold roughly 5.4%. This CDR3 contains 15 residues. As regards this clonotype: At one end, the junction sequence differs from germline, possibly due to a read error.

These records were also assigned to another study, of yellow fever vaccine responses in identical twins.

The rearrangement uses TRBV12-3 or TRBV12-4 and TRBJ2-2; D is uncertain. What was sequenced was CD8+ T cells sorted from blood. This TCR was sampled from a woman between 18 and 29 years old in good health. The CDR3: CASSSNQGGTVELFF. CDR3 sequence (DNA): TGTGCCAGCAGTTCGAACCAAGGCGGCACCGTGGAGCTGTTTTTT.